The 6 T cell receptor beta chains presented below share a single source sample, sequenced in a study of blood T cell repertoires in COVID-19 (dated by TCRdb to about 2020). The library was generated by the immunoSEQ multiplex PCR assay. TCRdb provides this immuneACCESS table in a form limited to in-frame rearrangements. Some clones are lacking; in checked studies, under half of them reflect an unresolved V gene, and why the rest are absent is not known. The sample table shows 270,000 or so clones, and 85% to 90% are seen once. The ten largest account for roughly 4.3% of the sample. Sequencing was carried out using PBMCs or T cells enriched from blood (not recorded which). The source is a woman under 40 with acute COVID-19.

The J gene is TRBJ2-7, the V gene TRBV25-1; 7 bases fit TRBD1. V lost 1 base to trimming and J lost 5 bases; unmatched junction nucleotides: 8. The length of the CDR3 is 15 residues. CDR1 and CDR2 from the germline V gene are MGHDK and SYGVNS. CDR3 coding DNA: TGTGCCAGCAGTGAATTGGGTACAGGGGTGCACGAGCAGTACTTC. This translates into CASSELGTGVHEQYF.

V is TRBV28 and J is TRBJ2-7, with D possibly TRBD1 on 5 matching bases. Germline loops: CDR1 MDHEN, CDR2 SYDVKM. This CDR3 is 13 amino acids long. V lost 7 bases and J 2 bases, leaving 12 bases between the germline ends. The CDR3 loop is CASTATAPYEQYF. DNA of the CDR3: TGTGCCAGCACCGCGACAGCCCCCTACGAGCAGTACTTC.

The chain couples TRBV27 to TRBJ1-6, with D perhaps TRBD1 (5 bases). The germline gives CDR1 MNHEY, CDR2 SMNVEV (reference sequence). CDR3 length: 17 amino acids. Deletions cut 0 bases from V and 0 bases from J, with 9 bases between. CDR3 in DNA: TGTGCCAGCAGTTTATCAAACAGGCTCTCCTATAATTCACCCCTCCACTTT. It encodes CASSLSNRLSYNSPLHF.

In this sample, this clone turned up once. The chain joins TRBV19 to TRBJ2-3, with unresolved D. The CDR3 totals 13 residues. In germline, CDR1 is LNHDA, CDR2 SQIVND (reference sequence). V shed 3 bases and J shed 4 bases, with 8 bases lying between them. The DNA of the CDR3 is TGTGCCAGTAGTATTAGCTTTCCAGATACGCAGTATTTT. Translated, it gives CASSISFPDTQYF.

The chain employs TRBV24-1 and TRBJ2-7; perhaps TRBD1 as D (5 bases). V lost 1 base to trimming and J lost 6 bases, with 6 bases between them. Germline V gives CDR1 KGHDR, CDR2 SFDVKD. The CDR3 runs 12 residues. CDR3 sequence: CATSDFQGEQYF. The CDR3, as DNA: TGTGCCACCAGTGATTTCCAGGGCGAGCAGTACTTC.

V is TRBV6-2 or TRBV6-3 and J is TRBJ1-2; 7 nucleotides match TRBD1. J gave up 2 bases and V 3 bases, and 3 bases lay outside the gene matches. This CDR3 contains 14 residues. In germline, CDR1 is MNHEY, CDR2 SVGEGT. The CDR3: CASSYLQGNYGYTF. The CDR3 DNA reads TGTGCCAGCAGTTATCTACAGGGGAACTATGGCTACACCTTC.